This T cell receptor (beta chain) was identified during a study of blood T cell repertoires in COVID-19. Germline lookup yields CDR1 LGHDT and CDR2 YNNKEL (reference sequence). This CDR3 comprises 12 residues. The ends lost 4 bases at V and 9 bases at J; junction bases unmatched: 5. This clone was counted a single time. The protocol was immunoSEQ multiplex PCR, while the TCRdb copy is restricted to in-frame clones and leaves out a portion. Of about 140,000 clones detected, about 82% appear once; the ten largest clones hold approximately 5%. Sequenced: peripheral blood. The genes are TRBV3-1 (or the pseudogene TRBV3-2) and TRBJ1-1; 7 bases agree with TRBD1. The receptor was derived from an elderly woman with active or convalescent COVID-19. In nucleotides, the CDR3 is TGTGCCAGCAGCCCGACGACAGGGCAAGCTTTCTTT. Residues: CASSPTTGQAFF.